The 19 T cell receptor beta chains below come from one sample, sequenced in a study of T-cell reconstitution after alpha-beta-depleted transplantation in children. The TCRbeta library incorporated unique molecular identifiers. TCRdb recomputed calls from the PCR reads with MiXCR, one row per CDR3 protein. The sample has 150,000 to 250,000 distinct CDR3 sequences, 13% to 15% seen once. The sequences come from PBMCs from the stem cell graft donor, collected from the stem cell graft. The receptors were sampled from a human donor who donated a stem cell graft to a child with acute lymphoblastic leukemia.

This clonotype was seen many times. The rearrangement joins TRBV7-9 to TRBJ2-7, with 10 positions matching TRBD1. The V and J ends lost 5 bases and 2 bases, in that order; junction bases with no gene match: 6. This CDR3 has 15 amino acids. Germline V gene sequence: CDR1 SEHNR, CDR2 FQNEAQ (reference sequence). This chain's CDR3 is CASSPGTGETYEQYF. The CDR3 coding sequence is TGTGCCAGCAGCCCCGGGACAGGGGAAACCTACGAGCAGTACTTC.

This clonotype occurred a few times. This sequence joins TRBV6-1 and TRBJ1-2, with 10 bases matching TRBD1. V shed 10 bases, J shed 8 bases, and the junction held 19 bases outside the gene matches. Germline V gives CDR1 MNHNS, CDR2 SASEGT. The CDR3 extends over 16 amino acids. In nucleotides, the CDR3 is TGTGCCATTGCGACAGGGGGCGCCGGAGATGGAGAGGGCTACACCTTC. This sequence encodes CAIATGGAGDGEGYTF.

This clonotype was counted many times. The chain recombines TRBV12-3 or TRBV12-4 with TRBJ1-2; 9 positions match TRBD1. The CDR3 runs to 13 residues. V shed 6 bases, J shed 8 bases, and the junction held 7 bases outside the gene matches. This CDR3 is CASRSGQGGGYTF. DNA for the CDR3: TGTGCCAGCAGATCGGGACAGGGTGGCGGCTACACCTTC.

This clonotype was detected once. V and J are TRBV9 and TRBJ2-1, with 8 bases aligning to TRBD2. Germline assignment: CDR1 SGDLS and CDR2 YYNGEE. Trimming at V came to 6 bases and at J to 0 bases, leaving 11 bases not matched to a gene. The CDR3 is 17 residues long. This CDR3 reads CASTRGREGSSYNEQFF. CDR3 coding DNA: TGTGCCAGCACTCGAGGACGGGAGGGTTCCTCCTACAATGAGCAGTTCTTC.

This clonotype was observed at least ten times. The chain joins TRBV28 to TRBJ2-7; 8 bases fit TRBD1. CDR3 length: 13 amino acids. V shed 8 bases and J 6 bases; nucleotides not matched to a gene: 9. The germline gives CDR1 MDHEN, CDR2 SYDVKM. The CDR3 region has the DNA TGTGCCAGCGGCCTACAGGGGGGTGGCGAGCAGTACTTC. Its translation is CASGLQGGGEQYF.

In its sample, this clonotype was seen many times. The V gene is TRBV12-3 or TRBV12-4, the J gene TRBJ2-3; either TRBD1 or TRBD2 may fit D (5 bases each). The CDR3 has 15 amino acids. Trimming removed 1 base at V and 4 bases at J, with 12 bases between. The CDR3 region has the DNA TGTGCCAGCAGTTTAGAGGGGACCCTAGCAGATACGCAGTATTTT. Translated: CASSLEGTLADTQYF.

This chain connects TRBV19 to TRBJ2-1; D not certain. The CDR3 runs 13 residues. Germline CDR1 reads LNHDA; CDR2 reads SQIVND (reference sequence). Trimming pared 4 bases from V and 3 bases from J, leaving 7 bases between. The CDR3 nucleotides are TGTGCCAGTAGTAACCGGCTCTACAATGAGCAGTTCTTC. This gives the protein CASSNRLYNEQFF.

In regard to this clonotype: Because it lacks the conserved phenylalanine or tryptophan at the end, this CDR3 is likely a read error. The J gene is TRBJ2-7, the V gene TRBV20-1; D unclear. Trimming left V 5 bases short and J 2 bases short, with 16 bases between. CDR3 length equals 14 residues. Germline V CDR1 and CDR2: DFQATT, SNEGSKA (reference sequence). DNA for the CDR3: TGCAGTGCTTCCGGCCGCTATAAGACCTACGAGCAGTACTTA. This gives the protein CSASGRYKTYEQYL.

This clonotype was observed many times. The chain couples TRBV12-3 or TRBV12-4 to TRBJ2-5, with D unresolved. CDR3 length equals 12 residues. V was trimmed by 6 bases and J by 5 bases, leaving 10 bases between them. The DNA for the CDR3 is TGTGCCAGCAGCTCCCGCAGGGAGACCCAGTACTTC. Protein: CASSSRRETQYF.

This clonotype has at least ten counts. The chain carries TRBV6-5 and TRBJ1-1; D possibly corresponds to TRBD1 (6 bases). V was clipped by 5 bases and J by 3 bases, with 10 bases between them. CDR3 length: 13 residues. Germline values: CDR1 MNHEY, CDR2 SVGAGI. The CDR3 DNA reads TGTGCCAGCAGTCTGGACAGATACACTGAAGCTTTCTTT. This encodes CASSLDRYTEAFF.

This clonotype has ten or more counts. The J gene is TRBJ2-2, the V gene TRBV6-1; 15 bases align to TRBD2. Germline-derived CDR1 and CDR2 are MNHNS and SASEGT. V lost 5 bases and J lost 9; bases outside the gene matches: 4. The CDR3 length is 15 residues. DNA of the CDR3: TGTGCCAGCAGTACGGGACTAGCGGGAGGCCGGGAGCTGTTTTTT. It encodes CASSTGLAGGRELFF.

As for this clonotype: Just one base apart from a much larger clone, this may be a read error. This sequence joins TRBV7-8 and TRBJ2-7, with TRBD2 identical over 12 bases. The germline V gene has CDR1 SGHVS and CDR2 FQNEAQ. The CDR3 has 16 amino acids. The CDR3 loop reads CAISSRTSGVGYEQYF. In nucleotides, the CDR3 is TGTGCCATCAGCTCCAGGACTAGCGGGGTTGGGTACGAGCAGTACTTC.

The CDR3 is CASSRHRGAGELFF. The CDR3 bases are TGTGCCAGCAGCCGCCATCGAGGGGCCGGGGAGCTGTTTTTT. V and J are TRBV27 and TRBJ2-2; either TRBD1 or TRBD2 may fit D (5 bases each). Looked up from germline, CDR1 is MNHEY and CDR2 is SMNVEV (reference sequence). The CDR3 has 14 residues. Trimming removed 6 bases at V and 6 bases at J, with 14 bases between.

This clonotype has ten or more counts. The chain joins TRBV5-1 to TRBJ2-5; 7 positions match TRBD1. J gave up 2 bases and V 3 bases, and 7 bases lay outside the gene matches. The CDR3 is 15 amino acids. The germline CDR1 and CDR2 sequences are SGHRS and YFSETQ. CDR3 region: CASSWSGTAQETQYF. In nucleotides, the CDR3 is TGCGCCAGCAGCTGGTCCGGGACAGCGCAAGAGACCCAGTACTTC.

The sample holds many counts of this clonotype. V and J are TRBV12-3 or TRBV12-4 and TRBJ1-1; 8 bases align to TRBD1. J lost 0 bases, V lost 6 bases, and 3 bases had no gene match. This CDR3 region has 14 residues. CDR3 region: CASRQGALNTEAFF. The CDR3 coding sequence is TGTGCCAGCAGGCAGGGGGCCTTGAACACTGAAGCTTTCTTT.

This clonotype was counted many times. V is TRBV15 and J is TRBJ1-1, with D maybe TRBD1 (6 bases). The CDR3 runs to 13 residues. CDR1 is LNHNV, CDR2 YYDKDF, per germline (reference sequence). V dropped 3 bases and J dropped 5 bases, with 10 bases sitting between them. The CDR3 DNA is TGTGCCACCAGCAGGACAGGCTGGACTGAAGCTTTCTTT. This codes for CATSRTGWTEAFF.

This clonotype was seen at least ten times. The J gene is TRBJ2-2, the V gene TRBV5-5; unclear D gene. This CDR3 comprises 12 residues. Trimming shortened V by 1 base and J by 5 bases, and 3 bases separated the two germline ends. Germline V gene data show CDR1 as SGHKS and CDR2 as YYEKEE (reference sequence). The CDR3 DNA is TGTGCCAGCAGCTTGTATACCGGGGAGCTGTTTTTT. It codes for CASSLYTGELFF.

This clonotype was observed at least ten times. The chain employs TRBV7-6 and TRBJ2-3; D is unresolved. Germline lookup yields CDR1 SGHVS and CDR2 FNYEAQ. The CDR3 contains 14 residues. V lost 5 bases, J lost 2 bases, and 11 bases lay in between. The CDR3 sequence: CASSQDGSTDTQYF. DNA of the CDR3: TGTGCCAGCAGCCAGGACGGTTCCACAGATACGCAGTATTTT.

This clonotype was observed at least ten times. This sequence joins TRBV11-2 and TRBJ2-3; no firm D call. The CDR3 extends over 18 amino acids. V lost 5 bases to trimming and J lost 3 bases, with 24 bases between them. CDR1 is SGHAT, CDR2 FQNNGV, per germline. The CDR3 protein is CASSPLSTVVRITDTQYF. Here the CDR3 DNA reads TGTGCCAGCAGCCCACTATCAACGGTCGTGAGGATTACAGATACGCAGTATTTT.